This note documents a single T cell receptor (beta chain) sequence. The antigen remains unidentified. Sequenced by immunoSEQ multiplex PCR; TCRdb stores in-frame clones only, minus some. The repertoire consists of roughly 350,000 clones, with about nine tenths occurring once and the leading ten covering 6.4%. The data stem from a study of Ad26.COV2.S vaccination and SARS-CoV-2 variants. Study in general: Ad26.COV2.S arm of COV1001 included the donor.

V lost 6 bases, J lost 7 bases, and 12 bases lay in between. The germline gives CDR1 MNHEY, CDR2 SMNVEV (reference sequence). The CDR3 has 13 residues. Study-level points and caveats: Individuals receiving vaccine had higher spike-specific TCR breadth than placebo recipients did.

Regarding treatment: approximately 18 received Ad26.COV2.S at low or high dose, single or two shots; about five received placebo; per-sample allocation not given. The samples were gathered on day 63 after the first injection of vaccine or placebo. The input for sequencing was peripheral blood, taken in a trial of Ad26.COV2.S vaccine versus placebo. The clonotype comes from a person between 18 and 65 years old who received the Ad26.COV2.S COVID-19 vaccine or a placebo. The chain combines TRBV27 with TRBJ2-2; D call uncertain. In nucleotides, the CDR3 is TGTGCCAGCAGCCCGCGATCATTCGGGGAGCTGTTTTTT. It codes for CASSPRSFGELFF.